These 2 T cell receptor beta chains originate from one sample sequenced in a study of early T cells in non-severe SARS-CoV-2 infection. TCRdb passed the 5' RACE reads through MiXCR, listing each CDR3 protein once. The sample includes roughly 80,000 distinct CDR3 sequences, 5.5% to 7.5% of them seen just once. Source material: whole blood. These receptors were taken from an adult who was a healthcare worker with PCR-confirmed SARS-CoV-2 infection or an uninfected control (not recorded which).

With regard to this clonotype: Possible read error: a much larger clone is one base away. The chain uses TRBV27 and TRBJ2-2; the match to TRBD1 covers 10 bases. Per germline, CDR1 MNHEY and CDR2 SMNVEV (reference sequence). The CDR3 has 16 amino acids. CDR3 protein: CASSLLGQGLAGELLF. The CDR3 region has the DNA TGTGCCAGCAGTTTATTGGGACAGGGGCTGGCCGGGGAGCTGCTTTTT.

This clonotype has at least ten counts. The CDR3 region is CASSKGLASPGELFF. The CDR3 DNA reads as TGTGCCAGTAGTAAGGGACTAGCGTCACCCGGGGAGCTGTTTTTT. The chain employs TRBV19 and TRBJ2-2; 10 bases agree with TRBD2. Germline values: CDR1 LNHDA, CDR2 SQIVND (reference sequence). This CDR3 region has 15 residues. Germline trimming cut 4 bases from V and 6 bases from J; bases unmatched to any gene: 5.